One sample yielded the 5 T cell receptor beta chains listed below, sequenced in a study of T cell responses to AZD1222 COVID-19 vaccine. Method: immunoSEQ multiplex PCR; TCRdb's copy keeps in-frame clones and lacks some. Of about 79,000 clones in the sample, approximately 90% were seen once. Material: peripheral blood, obtained 28 days after the second AZD1222 dose. The source of these receptors is an adult who received the AZD1222 COVID-19 vaccine.

This chain links TRBV4-1 with TRBJ1-6; a possible D gene is TRBD1 (6 bases). CDR3 length: 21 residues. The germline gives CDR1 MGHRA, CDR2 YSYEKL. Trimming cost V 4 bases and J 2 bases, with 27 bases left between them. The CDR3 nucleotides read TGCGCCAGCAGCCTACAAATATCGGGCAGAGCAAAGGGGGCCTATAATTCACCCCTCCACTTT. This codes for CASSLQISGRAKGAYNSPLHF.

The rearrangement links TRBV5-6 to TRBJ1-2; a weak D match, TRBD1 (6 bases). This CDR3 spans 17 amino acids. The V and J ends lost 5 bases and 8 bases respectively, with 28 bases between them. The germline V gene has CDR1 SGHDT and CDR2 YYEEEE. The CDR3 reads CASSPRQALLVLKGYTF. In nucleotides, the CDR3 is TGTGCCAGCAGTCCTAGACAGGCCCTCCTCGTTTTGAAGGGCTACACCTTC. The entire variable domain, with the rest obtained from reference TRBV5-6 and TRBJ1-2, is as follows: DAGVTQSPTHLIKTRGQQVTLRCSPKSGHDTVSWYQQALGQGPQFIFQYYEEEERQRGNFPDRFSGHQFPNYSSELNVNALLLGDSALYLCASSPRQALLVLKGYTFGSGTRLTVV.

This sequence joins TRBV27 and TRBJ1-5, with no clear D. V was shortened by 5 bases and J by 1 base, with 12 bases between the two germline ends. The germline gives CDR1 MNHEY, CDR2 SMNVEV (reference sequence). The length of the CDR3 is 15 residues. CDR3 nucleotides: TGTGCCAGCAGTCCCGCTGGTTTCAGCAATCAGCCCCAGCATTTT. Translated: CASSPAGFSNQPQHF.

V usage is TRBV27 and J usage is TRBJ2-7, with D maybe TRBD2 (7 bases). The CDR3 extends over 15 amino acids. Germline values: CDR1 MNHEY, CDR2 SMNVEV (reference sequence). V dropped 4 bases and J dropped 2 bases, with 15 bases sitting between them. CDR3 residues: CASSWSGGAPYEQYF. The CDR3 region has the DNA TGTGCCAGCAGTTGGTCGGGGGGCGCTCCCTACGAGCAGTACTTC.

V and J are TRBV18 and TRBJ1-1, with D unclear. The CDR3 contains 14 residues. V shed 3 bases and J shed 4 bases, with 12 bases lying between them. The germline V gene encodes CDR1 KGHSH and CDR2 LQKENI. CDR3 sequence (DNA): TGTGCCAGCTCACCCCAGGACGGAATCACTGAAGCTTTCTTT. Translating gives CASSPQDGITEAFF.